This TCR beta chain is drawn from a study of T cell responses to AZD1222 COVID-19 vaccine. Study-wide findings and caveats: Spike-specific TCR breadth and depth both grew after two AZD1222 doses. Baseline antibody screening turned up just a handful of seropositive AZD1222 recipients. There were repertoire samples only from the period after the peak T cell response. Clonal diversity was possibly underestimated, and the donors were mostly white British, with more females.

Repertoires were generated with immunoSEQ multiplex PCR, while TCRdb's copy carries only in-frame clones and drops some. This table has some 140,000 clones, roughly 90% appearing once. Turning to this clone: Antigen: not known.

This sequence was found in an adult in good health. Source: peripheral blood, taken on day 0 of AZD1222 vaccination.

CDR3 DNA: TGTGCCAGCAGCCGGTTGGGAGACGTACAATCGGCCTACGAGCAGTACTTC. Protein sequence: CASSRLGDVQSAYEQYF. This sequence joins TRBV6-2 or TRBV6-3 and TRBJ2-7, with a tentative D call TRBD2 (5 bases). The CDR3 extends over 17 amino acids. V was shortened by 6 bases and J by 2 bases, with 23 bases between the two germline ends. Germline CDR1 and CDR2: MNHEY and SVGEGT.